These T cell receptor beta chains were read from a single sample in a study of T-cell reconstitution after alpha-beta-depleted transplantation in children. One entry per CDR3 protein results from TCRdb running MiXCR on the PCR reads. The sample has around 500,000 distinct CDR3 sequences, 23% seen once; the top ten hold 13% to 15%. The sequencing here drew on PBMCs, mostly from graft donor cells, taken 360 days after TCRalphabeta/CD19-depleted stem cell transplant. These receptors were obtained from a boy under two years old who had a stem cell transplant for acute myeloid leukemia, so the T cells may come from the graft donor. Each CDR3 is given with its conserved first and last residue. The D gene is left open where the match is weak. Clone size is stated in some rows and not others, as once, few, many or a class when expanded.

V gene	J gene	D gene	clone size	CDR3 DNA	CDR3 protein
TRBV10-3	TRBJ1-2	NA	many	TGTGCCATCAGTATTGACGGAATCTATGGCTACACCTTC	CAISIDGIYGYTF
TRBV7-9	TRBJ2-5	TRBD2	NA	TGTGCCAGCAGCTTTAGCGGGGGCCAACAAGAGACCCAGTACTTC	CASSFSGGQQETQYF
TRBV14	TRBJ2-5	TRBD1	few	TGTGCCAGCAGCCAAGAATACAGGGGATTGGGAGAGACCCAGTACTTC	CASSQEYRGLGETQYF
TRBV20-1	TRBJ2-7	NA	NA	TGCTGTCCCACGGGCGGGGGCGCCTCCCACTACTACGAGCAGTACTTC	CCPTGGGASHYYEQYF
TRBV20-1	TRBJ2-7	TRBD2	NA	TGCAGTGCTAGAGTCTTACGGGGGGGAGCCTACGAGCAGTACTTC	CSARVLRGGAYEQYF
TRBV12-3/TRBV12-4	TRBJ2-5	TRBD2	many	TGTGCCAGCAGTTCTAGCGGGGGTGAGACCCAGTACTTC	CASSSSGGETQYF
TRBV11-1	TRBJ2-1	NA	NA	TGTGCCAGCAGCTTAAGGTGGGGTATGGGACTCCTTTCCTACAATGAGCAGTTCTTC	CASSLRWGMGLLSYNEQFF
TRBV5-1	TRBJ2-2	NA	many	TGCGCCAGCAGCTGGACATCACCGACAGCGAACACCGGGGAGCTGTTTTTT	CASSWTSPTANTGELFF
TRBV20-1	TRBJ1-3	NA	NA	TGCAGTGCCCTCTCAGCCCACAGGGTTGGAAACACCATATATTTT	CSALSAHRVGNTIYF
TRBV20-1	TRBJ2-1	TRBD2	many	TGCAGTGCTGTCGGGGGGGCCGCCTACAATGAGCAGTTCTTC	CSAVGGAAYNEQFF
TRBV12-3/TRBV12-4	TRBJ2-6	NA	few	TGTGCCAGCAGTTTCCCCACCCAAAGTACAGCCATTCAGTCTGGGGCCAACGTCCTGACTTTC	CASSFPTQSTAIQSGANVLTF
TRBV6-2/TRBV6-3	TRBJ1-1	NA	NA	TGTGCCAGCAGTTTCGGACCTAAAGCTTTCTTT	CASSFGPKAFF
TRBV5-1	TRBJ2-1	TRBD2	NA	TGCGCCAGCAGCCCGGCGAGTAGCGGGGGATACAATGAGCAGTTCTTC	CASSPASSGGYNEQFF
TRBV20-1	TRBJ2-1	NA	few	TGCAGTGCGGCTGGCCGGGGTGAGCAGTTCTTC	CSAAGRGEQFF
TRBV24-1	TRBJ2-1	TRBD1	few	TGTGCCACCAGTGATTCAACAGGGGATGAGCAGTTCTTC	CATSDSTGDEQFF
TRBV15	TRBJ2-3	TRBD2	few	TGTGCCACCAGCAGAGAAGGACTAGCGGGGAATACGCAGTATTTT	CATSREGLAGNTQYF
TRBV20-1	TRBJ2-1	TRBD2	NA	TGCAGTGCTCGGGGACTAGCGGGGGGGGGATCCTACAATGAGCAGTTCTTC	CSARGLAGGGSYNEQFF
TRBV20-1	TRBJ1-3	NA	NA	TGCAGTGCTATCCAGGGGATTAAGGACACCATATATTTT	CSAIQGIKDTIYF
TRBV6-2/TRBV6-3	TRBJ2-1	NA	NA	TGTGCCAGCAGTTACGCAGGGGCCATTTACAATGAGCAGTTCTTC	CASSYAGAIYNEQFF
TRBV20-1	TRBJ1-1	TRBD1	few	TGCAGTGCTTACAGGGGGATAACTGAAGCTTTCTTT	CSAYRGITEAFF